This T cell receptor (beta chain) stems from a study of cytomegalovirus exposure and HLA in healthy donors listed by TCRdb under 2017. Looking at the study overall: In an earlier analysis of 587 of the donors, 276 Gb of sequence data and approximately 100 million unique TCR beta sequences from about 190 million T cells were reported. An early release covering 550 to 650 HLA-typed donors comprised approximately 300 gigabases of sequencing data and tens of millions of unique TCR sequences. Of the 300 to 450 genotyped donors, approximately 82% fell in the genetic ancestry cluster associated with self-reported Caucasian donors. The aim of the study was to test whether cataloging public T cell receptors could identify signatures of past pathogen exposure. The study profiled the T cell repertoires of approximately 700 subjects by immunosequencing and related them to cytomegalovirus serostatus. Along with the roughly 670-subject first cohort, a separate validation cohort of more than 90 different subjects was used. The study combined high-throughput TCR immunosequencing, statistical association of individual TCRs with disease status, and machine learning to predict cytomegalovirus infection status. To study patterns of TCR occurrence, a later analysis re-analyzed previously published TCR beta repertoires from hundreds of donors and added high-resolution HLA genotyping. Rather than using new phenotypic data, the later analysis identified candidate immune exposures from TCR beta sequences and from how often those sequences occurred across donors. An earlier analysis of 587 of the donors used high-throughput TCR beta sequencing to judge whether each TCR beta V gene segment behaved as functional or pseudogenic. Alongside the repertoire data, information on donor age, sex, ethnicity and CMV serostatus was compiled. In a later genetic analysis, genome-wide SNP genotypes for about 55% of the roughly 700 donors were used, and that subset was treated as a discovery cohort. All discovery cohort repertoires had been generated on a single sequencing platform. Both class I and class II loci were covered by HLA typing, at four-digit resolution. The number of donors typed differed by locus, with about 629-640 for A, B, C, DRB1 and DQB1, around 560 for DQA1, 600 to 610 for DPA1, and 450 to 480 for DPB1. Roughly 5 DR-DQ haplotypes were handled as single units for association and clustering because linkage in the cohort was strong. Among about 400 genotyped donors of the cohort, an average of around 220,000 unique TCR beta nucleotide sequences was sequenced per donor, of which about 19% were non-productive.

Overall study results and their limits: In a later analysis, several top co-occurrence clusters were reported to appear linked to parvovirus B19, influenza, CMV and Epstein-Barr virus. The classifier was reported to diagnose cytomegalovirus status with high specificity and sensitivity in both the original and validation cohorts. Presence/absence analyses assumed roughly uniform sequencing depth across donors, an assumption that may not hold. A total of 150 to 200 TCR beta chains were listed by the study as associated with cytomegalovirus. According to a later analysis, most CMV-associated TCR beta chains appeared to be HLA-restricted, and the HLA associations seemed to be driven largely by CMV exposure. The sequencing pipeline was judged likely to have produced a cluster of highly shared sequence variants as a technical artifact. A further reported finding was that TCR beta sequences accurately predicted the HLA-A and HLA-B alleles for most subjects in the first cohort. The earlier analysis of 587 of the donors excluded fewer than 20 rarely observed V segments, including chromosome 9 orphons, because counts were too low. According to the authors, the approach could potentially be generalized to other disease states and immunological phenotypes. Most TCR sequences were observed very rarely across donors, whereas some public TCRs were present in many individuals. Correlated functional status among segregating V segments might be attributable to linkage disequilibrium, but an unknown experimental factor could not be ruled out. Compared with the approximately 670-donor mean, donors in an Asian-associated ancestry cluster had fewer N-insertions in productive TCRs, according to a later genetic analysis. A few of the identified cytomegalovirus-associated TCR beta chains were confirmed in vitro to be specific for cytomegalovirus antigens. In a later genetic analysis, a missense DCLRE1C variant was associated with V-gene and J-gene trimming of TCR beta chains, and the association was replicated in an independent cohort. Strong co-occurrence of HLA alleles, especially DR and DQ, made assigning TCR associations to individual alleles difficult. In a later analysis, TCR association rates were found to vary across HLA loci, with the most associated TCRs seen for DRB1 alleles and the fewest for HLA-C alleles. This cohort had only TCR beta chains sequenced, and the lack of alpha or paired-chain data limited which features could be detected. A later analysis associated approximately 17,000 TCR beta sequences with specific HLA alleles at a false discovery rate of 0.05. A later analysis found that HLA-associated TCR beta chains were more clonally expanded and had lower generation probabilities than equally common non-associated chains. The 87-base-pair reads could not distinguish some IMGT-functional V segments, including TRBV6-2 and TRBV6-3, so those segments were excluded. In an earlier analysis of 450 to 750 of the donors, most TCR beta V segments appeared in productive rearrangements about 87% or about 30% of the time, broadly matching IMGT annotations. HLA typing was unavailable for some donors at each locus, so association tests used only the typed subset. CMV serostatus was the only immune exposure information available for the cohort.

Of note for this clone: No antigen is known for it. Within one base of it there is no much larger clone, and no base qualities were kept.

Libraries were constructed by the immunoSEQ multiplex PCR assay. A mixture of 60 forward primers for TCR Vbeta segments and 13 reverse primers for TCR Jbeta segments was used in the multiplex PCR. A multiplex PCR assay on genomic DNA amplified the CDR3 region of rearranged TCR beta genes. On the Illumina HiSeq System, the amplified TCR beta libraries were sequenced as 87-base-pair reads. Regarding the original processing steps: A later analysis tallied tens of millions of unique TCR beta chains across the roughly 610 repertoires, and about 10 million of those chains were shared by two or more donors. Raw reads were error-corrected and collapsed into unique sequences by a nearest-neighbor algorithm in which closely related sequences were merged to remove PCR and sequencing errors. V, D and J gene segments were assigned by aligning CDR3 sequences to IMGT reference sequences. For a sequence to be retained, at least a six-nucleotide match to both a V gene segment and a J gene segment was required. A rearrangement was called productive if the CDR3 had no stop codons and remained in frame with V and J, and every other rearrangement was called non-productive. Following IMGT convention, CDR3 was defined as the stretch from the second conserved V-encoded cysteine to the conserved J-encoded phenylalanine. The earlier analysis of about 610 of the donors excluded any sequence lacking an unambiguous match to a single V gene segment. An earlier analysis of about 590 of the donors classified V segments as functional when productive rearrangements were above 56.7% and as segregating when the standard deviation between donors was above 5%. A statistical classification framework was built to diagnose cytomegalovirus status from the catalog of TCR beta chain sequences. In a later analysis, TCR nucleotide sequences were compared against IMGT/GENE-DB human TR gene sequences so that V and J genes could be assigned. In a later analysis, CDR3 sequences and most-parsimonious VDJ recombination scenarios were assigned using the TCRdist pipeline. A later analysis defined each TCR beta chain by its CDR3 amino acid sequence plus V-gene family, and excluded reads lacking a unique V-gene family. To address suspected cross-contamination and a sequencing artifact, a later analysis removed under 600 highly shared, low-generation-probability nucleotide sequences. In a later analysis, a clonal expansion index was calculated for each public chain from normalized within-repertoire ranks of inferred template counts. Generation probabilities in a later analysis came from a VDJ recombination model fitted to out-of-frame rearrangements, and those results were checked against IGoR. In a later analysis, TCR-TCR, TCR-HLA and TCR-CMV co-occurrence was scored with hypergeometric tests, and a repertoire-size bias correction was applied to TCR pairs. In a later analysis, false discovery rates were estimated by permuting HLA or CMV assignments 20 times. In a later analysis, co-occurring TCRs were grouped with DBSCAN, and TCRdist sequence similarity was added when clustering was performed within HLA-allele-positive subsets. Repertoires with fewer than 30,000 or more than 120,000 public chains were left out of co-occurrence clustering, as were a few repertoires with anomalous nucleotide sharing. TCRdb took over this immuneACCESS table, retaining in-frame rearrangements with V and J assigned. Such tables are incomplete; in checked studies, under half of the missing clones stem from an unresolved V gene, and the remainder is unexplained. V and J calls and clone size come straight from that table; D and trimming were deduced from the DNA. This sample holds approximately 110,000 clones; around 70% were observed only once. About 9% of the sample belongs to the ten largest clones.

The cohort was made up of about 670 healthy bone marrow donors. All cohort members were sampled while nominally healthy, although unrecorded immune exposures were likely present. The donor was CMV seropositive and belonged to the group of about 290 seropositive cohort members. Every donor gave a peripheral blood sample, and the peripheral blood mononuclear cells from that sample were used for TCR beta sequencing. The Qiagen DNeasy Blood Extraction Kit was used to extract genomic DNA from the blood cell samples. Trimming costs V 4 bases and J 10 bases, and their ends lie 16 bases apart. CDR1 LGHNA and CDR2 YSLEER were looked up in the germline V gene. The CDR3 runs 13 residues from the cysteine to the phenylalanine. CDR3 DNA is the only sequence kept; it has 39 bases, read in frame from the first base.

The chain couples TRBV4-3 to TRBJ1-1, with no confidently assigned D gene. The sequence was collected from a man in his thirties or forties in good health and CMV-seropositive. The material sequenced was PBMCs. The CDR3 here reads CASSPERRSRAFF. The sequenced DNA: TGCGCCAGCAGCCCCGAGCGGAGGTCCCGAGCTTTCTTT.